In this sample, the clone carrying this T cell receptor beta chain turned up a few times. This CDR3 contains 15 residues. V lost 2 bases to trimming and J lost 4 bases, with 14 bases between them. The V gene's germline CDR1 is MNHNY and CDR2 SVGAGI (reference sequence). The table came from immunoSEQ multiplex PCR; TCRdb's copy has only in-frame clones and leaves some out. Found here are tens of thousands of clones, 87% of them singletons; the top ten hold 4% to 6.5%. The source of the sample is a study of technical replicates of blood from a few donors. Sequenced: PBMCs. The rearrangement uses TRBV6-6 and TRBJ1-2; perhaps TRBD1 as D (6 bases). The receptor comes from a human donor in good health. Some clones in this sample may be carry-over from other donors' samples. CDR3 sequence (DNA): TGTGCCAGCAGTTACACCACAGGGTTAGGCTATGGCTACACCTTC. Protein sequence: CASSYTTGLGYGYTF.